The T cell receptor beta chain described here comes from a study of T cells in Graves' hyperthyroidism and ophthalmopathy. Study-wide results and limits: Most thyroid clonotypes expanded above 0.001 appeared in blood too.

Authors of the study amplified TCR beta CDR3 regions from RNA transcripts. The study used the HTBI primer set for a first-round RT-PCR of the TCR CDR3. TCRdb called the multiplex PCR reads again in MiXCR, with one record for every CDR3 protein. The data hold approximately 600,000 distinct CDR3 sequences, with over 12% observed a single time. In this sample, this clonotype turned up a few times. The target antigen is unknown. Each person with ophthalmopathy scored at least 3 on the Clinical Activity Score, reached NOSPECS grade 4 or higher, and had been ill under 3 months. CDR1 and CDR2 from the germline V gene are PRHDT and FYEKMQ (reference sequence). The CDR3 spans 15 residues. V was pared by 1 base and J by 2 bases, with 10 bases between.

This TCR came from a woman aged 18-29 years with Graves' ophthalmopathy. The sequencing input was blood. This chain uses TRBV13 with TRBJ2-3; no reliable D call. This CDR3 reads CASSLDSYYTDTQYF. Written as DNA, the CDR3 is TGTGCCAGCAGCTTAGACAGTTATTACACAGATACGCAGTATTTT.